This T cell receptor (beta chain) is drawn from a study of cytomegalovirus exposure and HLA in healthy donors (TCRdb year 2017). Regarding the research as a whole: According to an earlier analysis of several hundred of the donors, about 179 million T cells yielded 120 million or so unique TCR beta sequences and approximately 300 Gb of sequence data. An earlier analysis of around 580 of the donors used high-throughput TCR beta sequencing to judge whether each TCR beta V gene segment behaved as functional or pseudogenic. Rather than drawing on any new phenotypic data, the later analysis identified candidate immune exposures from TCR beta sequences and the way those sequences occurred across donors. Every repertoire in the discovery cohort had been generated on one and the same sequencing platform. Of the approximately 400 genotyped donors, over 70% fell in the genetic ancestry cluster associated with self-reported Caucasian donors. The study aimed to test whether cataloging public T cell receptors could reveal signatures of past pathogen exposure. Around 330 gigabases of sequencing data and around 80 million unique TCR sequences made up an early release that covered approximately 620 HLA-typed donors. The study used immunosequencing to profile the T cell repertoires of some 600 subjects and linked those repertoires to cytomegalovirus serostatus. The number of donors typed differed by locus, with 629-630 for A, B, C, DRB1 and DQB1, roughly 520 for DQA1, over 600 for DPA1, and approximately 470 for DPB1. A later analysis re-examined previously published TCR beta repertoires from about 670 donors and added high-resolution HLA genotyping to investigate patterns of TCR occurrence. HLA typing covered class I and class II loci at four-digit resolution. Alongside the repertoire data, information on donor age, sex, ethnicity and CMV serostatus was compiled. A later genetic analysis took genome-wide SNP genotypes for about three fifths of the 666 donors and used that subset as a discovery cohort. On average, roughly 240,000 unique TCR beta nucleotide sequences were sequenced per donor among some 430 genotyped donors of the cohort, with 15% to 20% of those sequences being non-productive. To predict cytomegalovirus infection status, the study brought together high-throughput TCR immunosequencing, statistical association of individual TCRs with disease status, and machine learning. Along with the roughly 670-subject first cohort, a separate validation cohort of over a hundred different subjects was used. Because of strong linkage in the cohort, roughly five DR-DQ haplotypes were treated as single units for association and clustering.

Comment on this clone: Its antigen target is currently unknown. It has no much larger one-base neighbor in the sample; base qualities were not kept.

The cohort consisted of 666 healthy bone marrow donors. At the time of sampling, all cohort members were nominally healthy, though unrecorded immune exposures were likely present. The donor was CMV seropositive and belonged to the group of more than 250 seropositive cohort members. Every donor gave a peripheral blood sample, and the peripheral blood mononuclear cells from that sample were used for TCR beta sequencing. The Qiagen DNeasy Blood Extraction Kit was used to extract genomic DNA from the blood cell samples. General conclusions and limits of the study: In the study, 150 to 200 TCR beta chains were listed as associated with cytomegalovirus. Several of the top co-occurrence clusters appeared to be linked to parvovirus B19, influenza, CMV and Epstein-Barr virus, according to a later analysis. A cluster of highly shared sequence variants was judged likely to be a technical artifact of the sequencing pipeline. Sequencing depth was assumed to be roughly uniform across donors in the presence/absence analyses, though that assumption may not hold. A further reported finding was that TCR beta sequences accurately predicted the HLA-A and HLA-B alleles for most subjects in the first cohort. Linkage disequilibrium might explain the correlated functional status among segregating V segments, but an unknown experimental factor could not be ruled out. It was suggested by the authors that the approach could potentially be generalized to other disease states and immunological phenotypes. A later genetic analysis associated a missense DCLRE1C variant with V-gene and J-gene trimming of TCR beta chains, and an independent cohort replicated the association. In a later genetic analysis, fewer N-insertions in productive TCRs were reported among donors in an Asian-associated ancestry cluster than the roughly 700-donor mean. According to a later analysis, TCR association rates differed among HLA loci, with DRB1 alleles showing the most associated TCRs and HLA-C alleles showing the fewest. Cytomegalovirus status was reported to be diagnosed by the classifier with high specificity and sensitivity in both the original and validation cohorts. In vitro tests confirmed that a few of the cytomegalovirus-associated TCR beta chains recognize cytomegalovirus antigens. Because some donors lacked HLA typing at each locus, the association tests relied only on the typed subset. Most TCR sequences were seen in very few donors, while some public TCRs were found in many individuals. A later analysis found that HLA-associated TCR beta chains were more clonally expanded and had lower generation probabilities than equally common non-associated chains. Some 15 rarely observed V segments, including chromosome 9 orphons, were excluded from the earlier analysis of about 610 of the donors because counts were too low. The only immune exposure information available for the cohort was CMV serostatus. A later analysis associated roughly 17,000 TCR beta sequences with specific HLA alleles at a false discovery rate of 0.05. An earlier analysis of 587 of the donors showed that most TCR beta V segments appeared in productive rearrangements either about 87% or about 30% of the time, which broadly matched IMGT annotations. The 87-base-pair reads could not distinguish some IMGT-functional V segments, including TRBV6-2 and TRBV6-3, so those segments were excluded. Assigning TCR associations to individual alleles was difficult when HLA alleles, especially DR and DQ, strongly co-occurred. This cohort had only TCR beta chains sequenced, and the lack of alpha or paired-chain data limited which features could be detected. Most CMV-associated TCR beta chains appeared to be HLA-restricted in a later analysis, and the HLA associations seemed to be driven largely by CMV exposure.

Library preparation was by the immunoSEQ multiplex PCR assay. For the multiplex PCR, a mixture combining 60 forward primers for TCR Vbeta segments and 13 reverse primers for TCR Jbeta segments was used. The CDR3 region of rearranged TCR beta genes was amplified from genomic DNA by a multiplex PCR assay. The Illumina HiSeq System was used to sequence the amplified TCR beta libraries as 87-base-pair reads. The study's processing was this. A later analysis tallied roughly 76 million unique TCR beta chains across the 600 to 700 repertoires, and some 10 million of those chains were shared by two or more donors. To remove PCR and sequencing errors, raw reads were error-corrected and collapsed into unique sequences using a nearest-neighbor algorithm that merged closely related sequences. Alignment of CDR3 sequences to IMGT reference sequences was used to assign V, D and J gene segments. For a sequence to be retained, a match of at least six nucleotides to both a V gene segment and a J gene segment was required. A rearrangement counted as productive if the CDR3 had no stop codons and remained in frame with V and J, and every other rearrangement counted as non-productive. Following IMGT convention, CDR3 was defined as the stretch from the second conserved V-encoded cysteine to the conserved J-encoded phenylalanine. In an earlier analysis of around 570 of the donors, sequences lacking an unambiguous match to a single V gene segment were excluded. An earlier analysis of just under 600 of the donors called V segments functional above 56.7% productive rearrangements and segregating when the between-donor standard deviation exceeded 5%. A statistical classification framework was built to diagnose cytomegalovirus status from the catalog of TCR beta chain sequences. V and J gene assignment, in a later analysis, came from comparing TCR nucleotide sequences with IMGT/GENE-DB human TR gene sequences. The TCRdist pipeline was used in a later analysis to assign CDR3 sequences and most-parsimonious VDJ recombination scenarios. In a later analysis, each TCR beta chain was defined by its CDR3 amino acid sequence together with its V-gene family, and reads without a unique V-gene family were excluded. To address suspected cross-contamination and a sequencing artifact, a later analysis removed 450 to 700 highly shared, low-generation-probability nucleotide sequences. For each public chain, a later analysis derived a clonal expansion index from normalized ranks of inferred template counts within each repertoire. In a later analysis, generation probabilities were computed using a VDJ recombination model fitted to out-of-frame rearrangements, and the results were checked against IGoR. In a later analysis, hypergeometric tests were used to score TCR-TCR, TCR-HLA and TCR-CMV co-occurrence, with a repertoire-size bias correction applied to TCR pairs. A later analysis estimated false discovery rates by permuting HLA or CMV assignments 20 times. In a later analysis, co-occurring TCRs were grouped using DBSCAN, and TCRdist sequence similarity was added for clustering within HLA-allele-positive subsets. Co-occurrence clustering excluded repertoires with fewer than 30,000 or more than 120,000 public chains, plus five with anomalous nucleotide sharing. Held by TCRdb, this immuneACCESS table contains in-frame sequences only and omits some clones. Under half of the omission traces to an unresolved V gene where checked; the cause of the rest is unknown. The V and J calls and clone size were taken over from that table, and D and trimming were inferred from the DNA. This sample gives roughly 6,900 clones in total; around 56% of them show up just once. Approximately 6% of the sample comes from the top ten.

V sheds 2 bases and J sheds 0 bases, leaving 4 bases between their ends. The germline V gene encodes CDR1 MNHEY and CDR2 SVGAGI. Including cysteine and phenylalanine, the CDR3 has 13 amino acids. This entry keeps only the CDR3 DNA: 39 bases, framed from base 1. The chain is assembled from TRBV6-5 and TRBJ2-5; the D gene cannot be named for sure. The specimen sequenced was PBMCs. The origin of this receptor is a man aged 30-40 years in good health and CMV-seropositive. The nucleotides read TGTGCCAGCAGTTACAACAACCAAGAGACCCAGTACTTC. It translates as CASSYNNQETQYF.